This TCR beta chain was identified in a study of T cell responses to AZD1222 COVID-19 vaccine. Using immunoSEQ multiplex PCR, the repertoire was profiled, and TCRdb retains in-frame clones only, with some absent. The repertoire holds about 120,000 clones, with 88% as singletons. Study findings and constraints: Close to half of all spike-specific TCRs reportedly target regions of the variants that are unmutated. AZD1222 recipients seropositive at baseline numbered only 5 to 7.

This CDR3 is 13 amino acids long. Trimming took 9 bases from V and 5 from J; bases not matched to a gene: 6. Germline-derived CDR1 and CDR2 are MNHEY and SVGAGI. This clone was seen a single time. Its antigen remains unknown. Sequenced material: peripheral blood, taken on day 0 of AZD1222 vaccination. The chain uses TRBV6-5 and TRBJ1-5, with TRBD1 matching 8 bases. This TCR derives from an adult in good health. For the CDR3, the DNA is TGTGCCAGTTCGGACAGGGATGATCAGCCCCAGCATTTT. It specifies CASSDRDDQPQHF.